This entry describes one T cell receptor beta chain. This clone is a singleton in its sample. No cognate antigen has been identified for it. Qualities for individual bases were not recorded, and no much larger clone is one base off. This sample is drawn from a study of cytomegalovirus exposure and HLA in healthy donors (dated by TCRdb to 2015 to 2018). The study in broad terms: In an earlier analysis of around 540 of the donors, 276 Gb of sequence data and 95 million to 130 million unique TCR beta sequences from 150 million to 200 million T cells were reported. Roughly 290 gigabases of sequencing data and around 80 million unique TCR sequences made up an early release that covered approximately 650 HLA-typed donors. Of the 300 to 450 genotyped donors, 65% to 90% were placed in the genetic ancestry cluster associated with self-reported Caucasian donors. The study aimed to test whether signatures of past pathogen exposure could be identified by cataloging public T cell receptors. The T cell repertoires of 550 to 850 subjects were profiled by immunosequencing and related to cytomegalovirus serostatus. A separate validation cohort of 100 to 150 different subjects was used in addition to the roughly 640-subject first cohort. To predict cytomegalovirus infection status, the study combined high-throughput TCR immunosequencing, statistical association of individual TCRs with disease status, and machine learning. A later analysis re-analyzed previously published TCR beta repertoires from 666 donors and added high-resolution HLA genotyping to study TCR occurrence patterns. Rather than using new phenotypic data, the later analysis identified candidate immune exposures from TCR beta sequences and from how often those sequences occurred across donors. To decide whether each TCR beta V gene segment behaved as functional or pseudogenic, an earlier analysis of some 580 of the donors relied on high-throughput TCR beta sequencing. Donor age, sex, ethnicity and CMV serostatus were compiled alongside the repertoire data. A later genetic analysis used genome-wide SNP genotypes for about 65% of the 666 donors, treating that subset as a discovery cohort. Every repertoire in the discovery cohort had been generated on one and the same sequencing platform. HLA typing covered class I and class II loci at four-digit resolution. Typing coverage differed by locus: A, B, C, DRB1 and DQB1 were typed in about 629-640 donors, DQA1 in 522, DPA1 in approximately 600, and DPB1 in just under 490. Four or five DR-DQ haplotypes were handled as single units for association and clustering, since linkage in the cohort was strong. Across approximately 400 genotyped donors of the cohort, an average of roughly 250,000 unique TCR beta nucleotide sequences per donor were sequenced, and 15% to 20% of those sequences were non-productive. Findings and caveats that apply to the study as a whole: The study gave a list of about 170 TCR beta chains associated with cytomegalovirus. In vitro tests confirmed that three of the cytomegalovirus-associated TCR beta chains recognize cytomegalovirus antigens. A later genetic analysis associated a missense DCLRE1C variant with V-gene and J-gene trimming of TCR beta chains, and an independent cohort replicated the association. Because HLA typing was missing for some donors at each locus, association tests included only the typed subset. Specific HLA alleles were associated with over 15,000 TCR beta sequences at a false discovery rate of 0.05 in a later analysis. In a later genetic analysis, fewer N-insertions in productive TCRs were reported among donors in an Asian-associated ancestry cluster than the roughly 640-donor mean. The presence/absence analyses assumed that sequencing depth was roughly uniform across donors, and that assumption may not be true. Most TCR sequences were observed very rarely across donors, whereas some public TCRs were present in many individuals. The classifier was reported to diagnose cytomegalovirus status with high specificity and sensitivity in both the original cohort and the validation cohort. An earlier analysis of around 600 of the donors showed that most TCR beta V segments appeared in productive rearrangements either about 87% or about 30% of the time, which broadly matched IMGT annotations. Because counts were too low, 15 to 20 rarely observed V segments, including chromosome 9 orphons, were left out of the earlier analysis of over 550 of the donors. Immune exposure information for the cohort was limited to CMV serostatus. In a later analysis, TCR association rates were found to vary across HLA loci, with the most associated TCRs seen for DRB1 alleles and the fewest for HLA-C alleles. The 87-base-pair reads could not distinguish some IMGT-functional V segments, including TRBV6-2 and TRBV6-3, so those segments were excluded. A further reported finding was that TCR beta sequences accurately predicted the HLA-A and HLA-B alleles for most subjects in the first cohort. A cluster of highly shared sequence variants was judged likely to be a technical artifact of the sequencing pipeline. Linkage disequilibrium might explain the correlated functional status among segregating V segments, but an unknown experimental factor could not be excluded. Several of the top co-occurrence clusters appeared to be linked to parvovirus B19, influenza, CMV and Epstein-Barr virus, according to a later analysis. It was suggested by the authors that the approach could potentially be generalized to other disease states and immunological phenotypes. Assigning TCR associations to individual alleles was difficult when HLA alleles, especially DR and DQ, strongly co-occurred. In a later analysis, HLA-associated TCR beta chains were found to be more clonally expanded and to have lower generation probabilities than equally common non-associated chains. The cohort was sequenced for TCR beta chains only, and without alpha or paired-chain data the features that could be detected were limited. In a later analysis, most CMV-associated TCR beta chains were found to appear HLA-restricted, with HLA associations seemingly driven largely by CMV exposure.

The cohort was made up of approximately 670 healthy bone marrow donors. Cohort members were all nominally healthy when sampled, although unrecorded immune exposures were likely present. The donor was CMV seronegative and belonged to the group of around 350 seronegative cohort members. A peripheral blood sample was provided by each donor, and peripheral blood mononuclear cells were used for TCR beta sequencing. Genomic DNA extraction from the blood cell samples was performed with the Qiagen DNeasy Blood Extraction Kit. Libraries were made using the immunoSEQ multiplex PCR assay. The multiplex PCR relied on a mix of 60 forward primers for TCR Vbeta segments and 13 reverse primers for TCR Jbeta segments. Amplification of the CDR3 region of rearranged TCR beta genes was performed with a multiplex PCR assay on genomic DNA. The amplified TCR beta libraries were sequenced on the Illumina HiSeq System as 87-base-pair reads. The authors' analysis ran thus. A later analysis counted about 80 million unique TCR beta chains across the 640 or so repertoires, and some 11 million of these chains were shared by at least two donors. Raw reads were error-corrected and collapsed into unique sequences by a nearest-neighbor algorithm in which closely related sequences were merged to remove PCR and sequencing errors. To assign V, D and J gene segments, CDR3 sequences were aligned to IMGT reference sequences. Each retained sequence needed at least a six-nucleotide match to both a V gene segment and a J gene segment. A rearrangement was called productive if the CDR3 had no stop codons and remained in frame with V and J, and every other rearrangement was called non-productive. CDR3 was defined by IMGT convention, running from the second conserved V-encoded cysteine to the conserved J-encoded phenylalanine. In an earlier analysis of around 600 of the donors, sequences lacking an unambiguous match to a single V gene segment were excluded. In an earlier analysis of 587 of the donors, V segments were called functional above 56.7% productive rearrangements and were called segregating when the between-donor standard deviation exceeded 5%. To diagnose cytomegalovirus status from the catalog of TCR beta chain sequences, a statistical classification framework was built. In a later analysis, TCR nucleotide sequences were compared against IMGT/GENE-DB human TR gene sequences so that V and J genes could be assigned. The TCRdist pipeline was used in a later analysis to assign CDR3 sequences and most-parsimonious VDJ recombination scenarios. A later analysis defined each TCR beta chain by its CDR3 amino acid sequence plus V-gene family, and excluded reads lacking a unique V-gene family. To address suspected cross-contamination and a sequencing artifact, a later analysis removed over 500 highly shared, low-generation-probability nucleotide sequences. In a later analysis, a clonal expansion index for each public chain was calculated from normalized within-repertoire ranks of inferred template counts. In a later analysis, generation probabilities were computed using a VDJ recombination model fitted to out-of-frame rearrangements, and the results were checked against IGoR. A later analysis scored TCR-TCR, TCR-HLA and TCR-CMV co-occurrence with hypergeometric tests, applying a repertoire-size bias correction to TCR pairs. In a later analysis, false discovery rates were estimated by permuting HLA or CMV assignments 20 times. In a later analysis, co-occurring TCRs were grouped using DBSCAN, and TCRdist sequence similarity was added for clustering within HLA-allele-positive subsets. Co-occurrence clustering excluded repertoires with fewer than 30,000 or more than 120,000 public chains, plus five with anomalous nucleotide sharing. TCRdb's version of the immuneACCESS table is confined to in-frame rearrangements and falls short of the full clone set. An unresolved V gene accounts for under half of the shortfall where checked; the remainder is of unknown origin. D and trimming were read from the DNA, whereas the V and J calls and clone size are those reported in that table. The sample table records about 88,000 clones; more than 80% of these occur just once. The ten most abundant clones make up about 2.5% of the sample.

Taken from cysteine to phenylalanine, the CDR3 has 13 residues. The sequence is cut down to CDR3 DNA, 39 bases in frame from base 1. Reading the germline V gene (reference sequence) gives CDR1 MNHEY and CDR2 SMNVEV. V was cut back by 3 bases and J by 1 base, leaving a gap of 5 bases between them. The TCR comes from a man younger than 35 in good health and CMV-seronegative. The sample taken for sequencing was PBMCs. The chain links TRBV27 with TRBJ2-3, with the D gene not clear enough to name. The CDR3 amino acid sequence is: CASSFLGTDTQYF. The DNA sequence is TGTGCCAGCAGTTTCCTTGGCACAGATACGCAGTATTTT.